Included here is one T cell receptor (beta chain) sequence, with context. What it binds is not known. The data are from a study of cytomegalovirus exposure and HLA in healthy donors. This CDR3 has 13 amino acids. Germline V gene sequence: CDR1 SGHTA, CDR2 FQGNSA. V was shortened by 0 bases and J by 6 bases, with 9 bases between the two germline ends. 60 Vbeta and 13 Jbeta primers were used in PCR. Libraries were prepared by immunoSEQ multiplex PCR; TCRdb keeps only in-frame clonotypes and omits some of them. The top ten clones hold roughly 5.3% of a sample with about 63,000 clones, roughly 67% of them seen once. Regarding the study as a whole: Confirmation was obtained in vitro that a few CMV-associated chains are specific for CMV antigens. The study labeled 164 TCR beta chains cytomegalovirus-associated. Reports credit the classifier with highly specific, highly sensitive diagnosis of cytomegalovirus status. Later on, an analysis showed TCR association rates differing by HLA locus, with DRB1 the most and HLA-C the fewest.

Specimen: PBMCs. The clonotype comes from a middle-aged man in good health and CMV-seronegative. V and J are TRBV7-2 and TRBJ2-7; D is ambiguous. The DNA for the CDR3 is TGTGCCAGCAGCTTAGCGGCCCCGGGCGAGCAGTACTTC. It specifies CASSLAAPGEQYF.